The 5 T cell receptor beta chains below were found in one sample sequenced in a study of T cells in Graves' hyperthyroidism and ophthalmopathy. Authors of the study amplified TCR beta CDR3 regions from RNA transcripts. The HTBI primer set drove a first-round RT-PCR of the TCR CDR3. Via MiXCR, TCRdb re-called the multiplex PCR reads, giving one row per CDR3 protein. Among 500,000 to 700,000 distinct CDR3 sequences listed, around 17% were seen once. Sequenced sample: blood. The receptors originated from a woman aged 18-30 years with Graves' hyperthyroidism.

The chain joins TRBV7-2 to TRBJ2-2; D gene uncertain. Germline CDR1 reads SGHTA; CDR2 reads FQGNSA. With 6 bases removed from V and 6 bases from J, the gap between germline ends came to 5 bases. This CDR3 contains 11 residues. CDR3 in DNA: TGTGCCAGCAGTATGCCCGGGGAGCTGTTTTTT. Translated: CASSMPGELFF.

This clonotype was observed a few times. The chain has TRBV7-6 and TRBJ2-7; TRBD2 matches 9 bases. Germline V gene sequence: CDR1 SGHVS, CDR2 FNYEAQ. The CDR3 runs 18 residues. V trimming: 5 bases; J trimming: 7 bases; junction bases outside the gene matches: 21. The CDR3 nucleotides are TGTGCCAGCAGCGCCCGTCAGCGGGAGGCCGCGTACGGGGGTGAGCAGTACTTC. Its translation: CASSARQREAAYGGEQYF.

About this clonotype itself: The final CDR3 position lacks the conserved phenylalanine or tryptophan, pointing to a likely read error. J is TRBJ2-1 and V is TRBV12-3 or TRBV12-4; 7 nucleotides match TRBD2. The closer fit of TRBJ2-7 to the DNA end suggests the J call may be wrong. The CDR3 runs 16 residues. The chain's CDR3 is CASTPLSGKSYNEQYS. The CDR3 nucleotides are TGTGCCAGCACTCCTCTCAGCGGGAAGTCCTACAATGAGCAGTACTCC.

This clonotype was detected only a few times. The rearrangement links TRBV7-9 to TRBJ2-7; D ambiguous. There are 13 residues in the CDR3. V was pared by 4 bases and J by 0 bases, with 7 bases between. Per the germline V gene, CDR1 is SEHNR and CDR2 is FQNEAQ (reference sequence). The CDR3 loop is CASSSYLSYEQYF. The CDR3 DNA follows: TGTGCCAGCAGCTCTTACCTCTCCTACGAGCAGTACTTC.

The chain couples TRBV18 to TRBJ2-7; 12 bases match TRBD2. The CDR3 totals 17 residues. Trimming took 4 bases from V and 4 from J; bases not matched to a gene: 11. The germline CDR1 and CDR2 sequences are KGHSH and LQKENI. CDR3 sequence (DNA): TGTGCCAGCTCACTGGGACTAGCGGGTCCCATGGTATACGAGCAGTACTTC. It yields the protein CASSLGLAGPMVYEQYF.